The 27 T cell receptor beta chains reported below all come from one sample, sequenced in a study of shared clonotypes between healthy human individuals. Repertoires were generated with immunoSEQ multiplex PCR, while TCRdb's copy carries only in-frame clones and drops some. The sample holds 600,000 to 700,000 clones, around 73% seen once. The sample consisted of memory CD4+ T cells sorted from blood. Regarding subset: CD45RA-negative fraction. These receptors were obtained from a woman in her thirties in good health.

The V call is TRBV19, the J call TRBJ2-1; 9 bases align to TRBD2. This CDR3 is built from 16 residues. J was trimmed by 8 bases and V by 4 bases; bases with no gene match: 12. CDR1 and CDR2 from the germline V gene are LNHDA and SQIVND (reference sequence). The CDR3, as DNA: TGTGCCAGTAGTACGAGCGGGAGGAGAATGGCGGATGAGCAGTTCTTC. It translates to CASSTSGRRMADEQFF. Based on the CDR3 plus reference TRBV19 and TRBJ2-1, the full variable domain is DGGITQSPKYLFRKEGQNVTLSCEQNLNHDAMYWYRQDPGQGLRLIYYSQIVNDFQKGDIAEGYSVSREKKESFPLTVTSAQKNPTAFYLCASSTSGRRMADEQFFGPGTRLTVL.

As DNA, the CDR3 is TGTGCCAGCAGCTTAGTAGATCGGGCCCAGTACTTC. Encoded protein: CASSLVDRAQYF. J is TRBJ2-5 and V is TRBV7-9; D ambiguous. The CDR3 extends over 12 amino acids. Germline CDR1 and CDR2: SEHNR and FQNEAQ (reference sequence). Deletions cut 1 base from V and 9 bases from J, with 9 bases between.

This clone has only one observation. J is TRBJ2-1 and V is TRBV2, with D perhaps matching TRBD1 or TRBD2 (5 bases each). The CDR3 length is 15 residues. Trimming pared 8 bases from V and 6 bases from J, leaving 20 bases between. Germline values: CDR1 SNHLY, CDR2 FYNNEI. As DNA, the CDR3 is TGTGCCAGCGAACTTCTTTGGGGGTTAGTCAATGAGCAGTTCTTC. It translates to CASELLWGLVNEQFF. Looking up the rest from reference TRBV2 and TRBJ2-1 gives the full variable domain: EPEVTQTPSHQVTQMGQEVILRCVPISNHLYFYWYRQILGQKVEFLVSFYNNEISEKSEIFDDQFSVERPDGSNFTLKIRSTKLEDSAMYFCASELLWGLVNEQFFGPGTRLTVL.

The chain combines TRBV10-3 with TRBJ2-1, with D perhaps matching TRBD1 (5 bases). Germline V gene data show CDR1 as ENHRY and CDR2 as SYGVKD. The CDR3 loop spans 13 amino acids. V lost 8 bases and J 7 bases, leaving 15 bases between the germline ends. In DNA, the CDR3 is TGTGCCATCGGGAAGGGGAATGAGAATGAGCAGTTCTTC. Protein product: CAIGKGNENEQFF.

Ten or more counts support this clone. The chain links TRBV4-1 to TRBJ2-3, with 7 positions matching TRBD2. The CDR3 sequence is 21 residues long. The J segment lost 1 base and the V segment lost 1 base, leaving 20 bases of the junction unmatched. From germline, CDR1 is MGHRA and CDR2 YSYEKL. In DNA form, the CDR3 reads TGCGCCAGCAGCCAAGCGGATCTAGCGGTACTTGTTGTTGTCGGCACAGATACGCAGTATTTT. Translating gives CASSQADLAVLVVVGTDTQYF.

There are a few counts of this clone. This sequence joins TRBV11-1 and TRBJ1-1; D perhaps matches TRBD1 (5 bases). The CDR3 extends over 13 amino acids. The V end was cut by 5 bases, the J end by 1 base, with 8 bases between. The germline gives CDR1 SGHAT, CDR2 FQDESV (reference sequence). CDR3 amino acids: CASSTQGNTEAFF. The CDR3 nucleotides are TGTGCCAGCAGCACCCAGGGGAACACTGAAGCTTTCTTT.

The chain combines TRBV6-5 with TRBJ2-5; 12 nucleotides agree with TRBD2. V shed 4 bases and J 5 bases; nucleotides not matched to a gene: 8. The CDR3 covers 16 residues. Germline V gene sequence: CDR1 MNHEY, CDR2 SVGAGI. The CDR3 sequence is CASSSILAGGPETQYF. The CDR3 nucleotides read TGTGCCAGCAGTTCCATCCTAGCGGGAGGGCCTGAGACCCAGTACTTC.

The chain has TRBV29-1 and TRBJ2-5; perhaps D is TRBD1 or TRBD2 (5 bases each). The CDR3 runs to 11 residues. V was cut by 4 bases and J by 5 bases, with 8 bases left in between. The V gene's germline CDR1 is SQVTM and CDR2 ANQGSEA. The CDR3 sequence is CSVVWGETQYF. In DNA, the CDR3 is TGCAGCGTTGTTTGGGGGGAGACCCAGTACTTC.

The CDR3 loop is CSAGQGDEETQYF. CDR3 sequence (DNA): TGCAGCGCCGGACAGGGGGACGAAGAGACCCAGTACTTC. The rearrangement uses TRBV29-1 and TRBJ2-5; 10 nucleotides line up with TRBD1. The CDR3 is 13 residues long. The V and J ends lost 7 bases and 3 bases, in that order; junction bases with no gene match: 5. Germline CDR1 is SQVTM and CDR2 is ANQGSEA.

This rearrangement joins TRBV30 to TRBJ2-7; D call uncertain. Germline CDR1 and CDR2: GTSNPN and SVGIG (reference sequence). Trimming pared 2 bases from V and 3 bases from J, leaving 11 bases between. The CDR3 is 13 amino acids. CDR3 DNA sequence: TGTGCCTGGAGTAAGAATATCAACTACGAGCAGTACTTC. Its translation: CAWSKNINYEQYF.

J is TRBJ1-1 and V is TRBV6-6; a weak D match, TRBD1 (6 bases). Per the germline V gene, CDR1 is MNHNY and CDR2 is SVGAGI (reference sequence). V was trimmed by 6 bases and J by 6 bases, leaving 20 bases between them. The CDR3 is made up of 15 amino acids. The DNA of the CDR3 is TGTGCCAGCAGCTTGGGCGGGCCCGGGGGCCCTGAAGCTTTCTTT. Protein: CASSLGGPGGPEAFF.

This clone appeared many times. The chain recombines TRBV2 with TRBJ2-5, with D possibly being TRBD2 (6 bases). Trimming took off 8 bases at V and 3 bases at J, with 16 bases between the two ends. Germline-derived CDR1 and CDR2 are SNHLY and FYNNEI. The CDR3 is made up of 14 amino acids. The CDR3 is CASGRLVGKETQYF. CDR3 coding DNA: TGTGCCAGCGGAAGACTAGTGGGGAAAGAGACCCAGTACTTC.

This rearrangement joins TRBV29-1 to TRBJ1-3; a possible D gene is TRBD1 (5 bases). V lost 7 bases, J lost 4 bases, and 14 bases lay in between. The CDR3 extends over 13 amino acids. Germline V lookup: CDR1 SQVTM, CDR2 ANQGSEA. CDR3 sequence (DNA): TGCAGCGGGGGCTCAGGAGCAGGAAACACCATATATTTT. This gives the protein CSGGSGAGNTIYF. The full variable domain, its missing parts supplied by reference TRBV29-1 and TRBJ1-3, is SAVISQKPSRDICQRGTSLTIQCQVDSQVTMMFWYRQQPGQSLTLIATANQGSEATYESGFVIDKFPISRPNLTFSTLTVSNMSPEDSSIYLCSGGSGAGNTIYFGEGSWLTVV.

This clone appeared a single time. The genes are TRBV27 and TRBJ2-7; D is perhaps TRBD1 (6 bases). This CDR3 has 16 amino acids. V lost 1 base, J lost 7 bases, and 20 bases lay in between. The V gene's germline CDR1 is MNHEY and CDR2 SMNVEV (reference sequence). The CDR3 DNA sequence: TGTGCCAGCAGTTTATTCAGGGGTTCATTGTTGGGAGAGCAGTACTTC. Translation gives CASSLFRGSLLGEQYF.

This clone was detected ten times or more. This chain joins TRBV4-1 and TRBJ1-5; 8 bases map to TRBD1. The CDR3 totals 16 residues. CDR1 MGHRA and CDR2 YSYEKL come from the germline V gene. Trimming removed 3 bases from V and 6 bases from J; junction bases left unmatched: 10. The CDR3: CASSQDPGGWRQPQHF. For the CDR3, the DNA is TGCGCCAGCAGCCAGGACCCAGGGGGCTGGCGTCAGCCCCAGCATTTT.

The V and J genes are TRBV11-2 and TRBJ2-1; possibly TRBD1 or TRBD2 for D (6 bases each). CDR1 and CDR2 (germline): SGHAT, FQNNGV. V was pared by 5 bases and J by 7 bases, with 15 bases between. The length of the CDR3 is 14 residues. CDR3 nucleotides: TGTGCCAGCAGCCCAGACCAAGGGGGGAATGAGCAGTTCTTC. This codes for CASSPDQGGNEQFF. The full variable domain, its missing parts supplied by reference TRBV11-2 and TRBJ2-1, is EAGVAQSPRYKIIEKRQSVAFWCNPISGHATLYWYQQILGQGPKLLIQFQNNGVVDDSQLPKDRFSAERLKGVDSTLKIQPAKLEDSAVYLCASSPDQGGNEQFFGPGTRLTVL.

The V call is TRBV29-1, the J call TRBJ2-7, with 9 bases lining up with TRBD1. CDR1 is SQVTM and CDR2 is ANQGSEA in the germline V gene. This CDR3 region has 14 residues. The ends lost 4 bases at V and 0 bases at J; junction bases unmatched: 4. In nucleotides, the CDR3 is TGCAGCGTTGGTGACAGGGGGGGCTCCTACGAGCAGTACTTC. Translation gives CSVGDRGGSYEQYF.

The V gene is TRBV5-1, the J gene TRBJ2-3, with a tentative D call TRBD2 (6 bases). Germline-derived CDR1 and CDR2 are SGHRS and YFSETQ. The CDR3 runs 13 residues. Trimming removed 4 bases at V and 6 bases at J, with 12 bases between. CDR3 loop: CASSPEGGDTQYF. The CDR3, as DNA: TGCGCCAGCAGCCCGGAAGGAGGGGATACGCAGTATTTT.

Points on this clone: The same CDR3 arises from other DNA sequences in this sample as well. V and J are TRBV5-4 and TRBJ1-1; D is perhaps TRBD1 (6 bases). Trimming left V 2 bases short and J 3 bases short, with 8 bases between. CDR3 length equals 13 residues. Per germline, CDR1 SGHNT and CDR2 YYREEE (reference sequence). CDR3 residues: CASSFSGDTEAFF. CDR3 DNA: TGTGCCAGCAGCTTTTCAGGGGACACTGAAGCTTTCTTT. The entire variable domain, with the rest obtained from reference TRBV5-4 and TRBJ1-1, is as follows: ETGVTQSPTHLIKTRGQQVTLRCSSQSGHNTVSWYQQALGQGPQFIFQYYREEENGRGNFPPRFSGLQFPNYSSELNVNALELDDSALYLCASSFSGDTEAFFGQGTRLTVV.

The V and J genes are TRBV29-1 and TRBJ1-3; 7 bases agree with TRBD1. Germline V lookup: CDR1 SQVTM, CDR2 ANQGSEA. The CDR3 extends over 16 amino acids. V gave up 2 bases and J gave up 0 bases; unmatched junction bases: 7. The CDR3 coding sequence is TGCAGCGTTGAAATAATAGGGGGCAGCTCTGGAAACACCATATATTTT. This translates into CSVEIIGGSSGNTIYF. The variable domain in full, with the rest retrieved from reference TRBV29-1 and TRBJ1-3, is SAVISQKPSRDICQRGTSLTIQCQVDSQVTMMFWYRQQPGQSLTLIATANQGSEATYESGFVIDKFPISRPNLTFSTLTVSNMSPEDSSIYLCSVEIIGGSSGNTIYFGEGSWLTVV.

This clone came up a few times. The genes are TRBV30 and TRBJ2-7; the D is unclear. This CDR3 contains 12 residues. Between the trimmed V and J ends, which lost 0 bases and 4 bases, there was a span of 7 bases. The germline V gene encodes CDR1 GTSNPN and CDR2 SVGIG (reference sequence). The CDR3 loop is CAWSVMGYEQYF. CDR3 bases: TGTGCCTGGAGTGTAATGGGTTACGAGCAGTACTTC.

This clone was detected only once. The chain uses TRBV4-2 and TRBJ2-1; 8 nucleotides match TRBD1. Germline CDR1 reads LGHNA; CDR2 reads YNFKEQ. Unmatched junction bases numbered 11, after V lost 3 bases and J lost 7 bases. CDR3 length: 16 residues. CDR3 sequence reads: CASSHPGQGSGNEQFF. In DNA, the CDR3 is TGTGCCAGCAGCCACCCAGGACAGGGTTCAGGGAATGAGCAGTTCTTC.

This chain links TRBV11-3 with TRBJ1-5; weak D call: TRBD1 (6 bases). CDR1 SGHNT and CDR2 YENEEA come from the germline V gene. The CDR3 runs 13 residues. Deletions cut 0 bases from V and 7 bases from J, with 7 bases between. In nucleotides, the CDR3 is TGTGCCAGCAGCTTAGATACAGGGCAGCCCCAGCATTTT. This gives the protein CASSLDTGQPQHF.

The V and J genes are TRBV28 and TRBJ2-7, with D possibly TRBD2 on 6 matching bases. CDR1 MDHEN and CDR2 SYDVKM come from the germline V gene. The CDR3 loop spans 12 amino acids. In nucleotides, the CDR3 is TGTGCGACGGAGGGAAACTCCTACGAGCAGTACTTC. Translation gives CATEGNSYEQYF.

This clone is a singleton in its sample. The rearrangement uses TRBV19 and TRBJ2-2; perhaps TRBD2 as D (5 bases). This CDR3 is 16 amino acids long. V lost 6 bases and J 6 bases, leaving 20 bases between the germline ends. Germline lookup yields CDR1 LNHDA and CDR2 SQIVND (reference sequence). For the CDR3, the DNA is TGTGCCAGTAGAGTCCTCCGGGGAGATGAGCCCGGGGAGCTGTTTTTT. Its protein product is CASRVLRGDEPGELFF.

The rearrangement joins TRBV7-8 to TRBJ2-2; D may be TRBD2 (5 bases). CDR1 is SGHVS and CDR2 is FQNEAQ in the germline V gene. The CDR3 sequence is 16 residues long. V was cut by 0 bases and J by 0 bases, with 8 bases left in between. DNA of the CDR3: TGTGCCAGCAGCTTAGCTCCCGGGACGAACACCGGGGAGCTGTTTTTT. Translation: CASSLAPGTNTGELFF.

This clone was counted only a few times. The chain links TRBV2 to TRBJ2-1; tentatively, D is TRBD2 (6 bases). The CDR3 extends over 14 amino acids. Germline V gives CDR1 SNHLY, CDR2 FYNNEI. V was shortened by 6 bases and J by 4 bases, with 13 bases between the two germline ends. CDR3 residues: CASSLLTSYNEQFF. CDR3 DNA: TGTGCCAGCAGCCTGTTGACTAGTTACAATGAGCAGTTCTTC.